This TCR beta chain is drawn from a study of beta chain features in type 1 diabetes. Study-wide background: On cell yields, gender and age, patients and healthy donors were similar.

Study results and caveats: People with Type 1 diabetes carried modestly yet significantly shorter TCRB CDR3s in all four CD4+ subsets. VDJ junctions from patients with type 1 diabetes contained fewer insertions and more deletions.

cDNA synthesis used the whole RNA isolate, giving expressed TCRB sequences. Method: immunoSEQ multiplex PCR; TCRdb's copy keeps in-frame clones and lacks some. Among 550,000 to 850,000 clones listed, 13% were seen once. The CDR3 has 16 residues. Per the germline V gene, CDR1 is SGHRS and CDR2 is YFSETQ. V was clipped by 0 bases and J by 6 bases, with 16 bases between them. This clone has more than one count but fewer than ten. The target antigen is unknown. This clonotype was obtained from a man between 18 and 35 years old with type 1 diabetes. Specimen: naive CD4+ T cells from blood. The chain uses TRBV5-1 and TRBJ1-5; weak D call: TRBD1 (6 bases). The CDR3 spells CASSLGPTGGGQPQHF. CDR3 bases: TGCGCCAGCAGCTTGGGTCCGACAGGAGGTGGTCAGCCCCAGCATTTT.